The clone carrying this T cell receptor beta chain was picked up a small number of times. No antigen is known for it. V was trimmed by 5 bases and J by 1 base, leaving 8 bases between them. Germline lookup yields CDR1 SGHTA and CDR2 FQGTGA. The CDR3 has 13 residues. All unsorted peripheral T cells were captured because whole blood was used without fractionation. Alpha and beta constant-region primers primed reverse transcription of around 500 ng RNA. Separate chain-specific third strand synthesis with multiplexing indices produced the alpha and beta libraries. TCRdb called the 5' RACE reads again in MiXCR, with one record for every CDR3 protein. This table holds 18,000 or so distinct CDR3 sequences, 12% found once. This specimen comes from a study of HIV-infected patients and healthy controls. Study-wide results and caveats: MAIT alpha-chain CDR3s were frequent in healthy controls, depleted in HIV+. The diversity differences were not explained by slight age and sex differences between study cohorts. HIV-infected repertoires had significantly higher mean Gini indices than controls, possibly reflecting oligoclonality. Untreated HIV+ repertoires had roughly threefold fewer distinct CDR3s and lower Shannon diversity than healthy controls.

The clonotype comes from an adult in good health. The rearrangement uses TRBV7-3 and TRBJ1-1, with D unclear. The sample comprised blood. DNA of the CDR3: TGTGCCAGCAGCATCTCAGGGAACACTGAAGCTTTCTTT. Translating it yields CASSISGNTEAFF.